This TCR beta chain was observed in a study of T cell repertoires in cytomegalovirus infection (dated by TCRdb to about 2019). About the investigation overall: The peptide stimulations were aimed at well-studied HLA-B-restricted epitopes as well as recently identified HLA-C-restricted CMV epitopes, whose presentation resists viral immunomodulation. Because public TCR beta signatures pointed to carriage of CMV infection together with the matching HLA type, the HLA type of each donor mattered for the analysis. Overall study outcomes, separate from this receptor: The ex vivo response was dominated by HLA-C-restricted CMV-specific TCR beta clonotypes, and the single most frequent clonotype in two of eight donors was supplied by these HLA-C-restricted clonotypes. In both this cohort and an independent roughly 330-donor cohort, the cumulative frequency of public TCR beta family members distinguished carriers of CMV infection plus the relevant HLA type.

The germline V end is reduced by 2 bases and the J end by 2 bases; junction bases left unmatched: 8. The CDR3 covers 17 residues, taking in both the cysteine and the phenylalanine. The entry retains the CDR3 DNA only, 51 bases that are in frame from base 1. CDR1 SGHAT and CDR2 FQNNGV are derived from the germline V gene. This sample's treatment or condition label indicates: in vitro stimulation with specific CMV peptide epitopes to enrich CMV-specific T cells. Comment on this clonotype: Its antigen target is currently unknown. Base qualities are missing; no much larger clone stands one base away.

Sequencing instrument: Illumina HiSeq 1500. In TCRdb, the public reads were trimmed at Q25 with fastp and aligned with MiXCR, with productive beta chains retained. Every distinct CDR3 protein forms one entry, paired with its most common genes and DNA. A total of about 220,000 distinct CDR3 sequences appear in this sample, around 40% of them only once. The ten largest clones take up around 64% of the sample. The chain uses TRBV11-2 and TRBJ2-1, with 8 junctional bases fitting TRBD2. The material was CD8+ T cells from cultured PBMCs, obtained from culture after CMV antigen stimulation. This receptor was identified in a human donor in good health (CMV status not recorded). Some clones in this sample may be carry-over from other donors' samples. In nucleotides, the sequence is TGTGCCAGCAGCTTAAGAATGGCTAGCGGGCCCTACAATGAGCAGTTCTTC. Its amino acids are CASSLRMASGPYNEQFF.